The 15 T cell receptor delta chains below all came from one sample that was sequenced in a study of delta chains in infants with herpesvirus infections. TCR cDNA was made from PBMC RNA with gamma- and delta-chain-specific primers. TCRdb processed the RT-PCR reads again with the CATT caller. Of 740 or so delta-chain clones detected, about 54% appear once; the ten largest clones hold around 32%. Here the sequenced sample was peripheral blood, taken at time point 4 of longitudinal follow-up. The receptor source for this set is a human donor who was a Ugandan infant, either HIV-exposed or HIV-unexposed (not recorded which).

Regarding this clone: This likely reflects a read error, since a far larger clone is one base away. This CDR3 is also generated by other DNA sequences in the sample. The chain uses TRDV1 and TRDJ1; the D gene could be TRDD2 or TRDD3 (6 bases each). The CDR3 has 19 amino acids. Germline V gene sequence: CDR1 TSWWSYY, CDR2 QGS. The CDR3 bases are TGTGCCCTTGAAACGGCCTTCCCTGTACTGGGATTCTACACCGATAAACTCATCTTT. It codes for CALETAFPVLGFYTDKLIF.

Points on this clone: With a far larger clone one base away, a read error is the likely cause. The V call is TRDV1, the J call TRDJ1, with D perhaps matching TRDD2 or TRDD3 (6 bases each). CDR1 is TSWWSYY, CDR2 QGS, per germline. The CDR3 length is 19 residues. V dropped 7 bases and J dropped 0 bases, with 27 bases sitting between them. CDR3 sequence reads: CALETAFPVLGSYTDKLIF. The CDR3 DNA reads TGTGCTCTTGAAACGGCCTTCCCTGTACTGGGATCCTACACCGATAAACTCATCTTT.

A word on this clone: This likely reflects a read error, since a far larger clone is one base away. At the DNA level, this CDR3 is encoded by other sequences in the same sample as well. This sequence joins TRDV1 and TRDJ1; unclear D gene. CDR1 TSWWSYY and CDR2 QGS come from the germline V gene. This CDR3 is built from 20 residues. The chain's CDR3 is CALGELENPRAFRYTDKLIF. The CDR3 bases are TGTGCTCTTGGGGAACTAGAAAACCCTCGCGCCTTTCGGTACACCGACAAACTCATCTTT.

As regards this clone: Just one base apart from a much larger clone, this may be a read error. CDR3 nucleotide sequence: TGTGCTCGTGGGGGCGGTGTGGCTTCCAATAATTACTGGGGGATCAGCGATAAACTCATCTTT. Its protein is CARGGGVASNNYWGISDKLIF. The rearrangement links TRDV1 to TRDJ1, with 10 bases that match TRDD3. The germline V gene encodes CDR1 TSWWSYY and CDR2 QGS. This CDR3 has 21 residues.

In regard to this clone: Since a far larger clone is one base different, this is likely a read error. The V call is TRDV2, the J call TRDJ1, with 12 bases fitting TRDD3. Germline V CDR1 and CDR2: GEAIGNYY, EKD. The CDR3 runs 27 residues. The CDR3 loop reads CACDPVYPHDWGIQKPGSPKYTYKLIF. Here the CDR3 DNA reads TGTGCCTGTGACCCCGTTTACCCACACGACTGGGGGATACAAAAGCCGGGGAGCCCTAAGTACACCTATAAACTCATCTTT.

A remark on this clone: This likely came from a read error, as a far larger clone is one base away. The chain combines TRDV2 with TRDJ3, with 10 bases fitting TRDD3. Germline assignment: CDR1 GEAIGNYY and CDR2 EKD. The ends lost 0 bases at V and 4 bases at J; junction bases unmatched: 17. CDR3 size: 22 residues. CDR3 coding DNA: TGTGCCTGTGACACCACGGGTCGCCTGTGGGGGGGATACGCTTGGGACACCCGACAGATGTTTTTC. It translates to CACDTTGRLWGGYAWDTRQMFF.

Concerning this clone itself: TCRdb pairs this DNA with a much larger clone's protein that differs at residue 3, likely a read error; the protein shown was translated from the DNA. The chain joins TRDV2 to TRDJ1; TRDD3 matches 8 bases. CDR1 and CDR2 from the germline V gene are GEAIGNYY and EKD. This CDR3 has 17 residues. The CDR3 bases are TGTGCCTATGACACCCCTGGGGGACCGCTGTACACCGATAAACTCATCTTT. It encodes CAYDTPGGPLYTDKLIF.

To note about this clone: Since a far larger clone is one base different, this is likely a read error. CDR3 amino acids: CAARNTFYWWIDTDKLIF. The CDR3 nucleotides read TGTGCAGCAAGGAATACCTTTTACTGGTGGATTGACACCGATAAACTCATCTTT. This chain connects TRAV29/DV5 to TRDJ1; a weak D match, TRDD3 (5 bases). The CDR3 loop spans 18 amino acids. Germline values: CDR1 NSMFDY, CDR2 ISSIKDK. V dropped 2 bases and J dropped 0 bases, with 23 bases sitting between them.

In this sample, this clone turned up a few times. A much larger clone lies a single base off, so this may be a read error. The chain recombines TRDV1 with TRDJ3, with D perhaps TRDD2 (5 bases). Germline loops: CDR1 TSWWSYY, CDR2 QGS. Trimming left V 4 bases short and J 0 bases short, with 25 bases between. The length of the CDR3 is 22 residues. This CDR3 is CALGAPLPFMWESSWDTRQMFF. CDR3 nucleotides: TGTGCTCTTGGGGCCCCTCTTCCGTTCATGTGGGAGAGCTCCTGGGACACCCGACAGATGTTTTTC.

As to this clone: A far larger clone is off by one base, so a read error is likely. CDR3 loop: CALGVAFLLGDTRSNKLIF. CDR3 bases: TGTGCTCTTGGGGTGGCCTTCCTACTGGGGGATACGCGATCCAATAAACTCATCTTT. The chain joins TRDV1 to TRDJ1, with 13 positions matching TRDD3. Germline lookup yields CDR1 TSWWSYY and CDR2 QGS. The CDR3 sequence is 19 residues long. The V segment lost 4 bases and the J segment 6 bases; nucleotides outside the gene matches: 17.

There are a few counts of this clone. The junction departs from the called germline gene at one end, perhaps through a read error. Other DNA sequences of this sample code for an identical CDR3. This sequence joins TRDV2 and TRDJ3, with 10 nucleotides matching TRDD3. CDR1 GEAIGNYY and CDR2 EKD come from the germline V gene. The CDR3 contains 19 residues. The CDR3 DNA is TGTGCATGTGACCTTACTGGGGGATCCAGCTCCTGGGACACCCGACAGATGTTTTTC. Encoded protein: CACDLTGGSSSWDTRQMFF.

Regarding this clone: With a far larger clone one base away, a read error is the likely cause. The rearrangement links TRDV2 to TRDJ3, with D possibly being TRDD3 (5 bases). Germline lookup yields CDR1 GEAIGNYY and CDR2 EKD. V was cut by 3 bases and J by 0 bases, with 14 bases left in between. The CDR3 is 18 residues long. The CDR3 bases are TGTGCCTGTGACGCCTGGGCTCCCTACTCCTGGGACACCCGACAGATGTTTTTC. Its translation: CACDAWAPYSWDTRQMFF.

This clone has a handful of counts. This sequence is one base from a far larger clone and is likely a read error. The chain carries TRDV1 and TRDJ1; 9 bases line up with TRDD3. CDR1 is TSWWSYY and CDR2 is QGS in the germline V gene. The junction had 31 bases not matched to a gene; V was cut back by 5 bases and J by 0 bases. This CDR3 has 24 amino acids. This CDR3 reads CALGNLWVVFLRPGGDTYTDKLIF. The CDR3 coding sequence is TGTGCTCTTGGGAACCTTTGGGTCGTCTTCCTCCGGCCAGGGGGGGATACATACACCGATAAACTCATCTTT.

For this clone: This likely traces to a read error, being one base from a far larger clone. The sample carries other DNA sequences with the same CDR3. The chain combines TRDV1 with TRDJ1, with a tentative D call TRDD3 (7 bases). The germline V gene encodes CDR1 TSWWSYY and CDR2 QGS. V was clipped by 7 bases and J by 0 bases, with 27 bases between them. The CDR3 is made up of 19 amino acids. CDR3 amino acids: CALETAFPVLGFYTDKLIF. Written as DNA, the CDR3 is TGTGCTCTTGAAACGGCCTTCCCTGTACTGGGGTTCTACACCGATAAACTCATCTTT.

This rearrangement joins TRDV1 to TRDJ1; D is possibly TRDD2 (6 bases). This CDR3 is 18 amino acids long. Germline CDR1 TSWWSYY, CDR2 QGS. V was trimmed by 3 bases and J by 0 bases, leaving 20 bases between them. CDR3 protein: CALGEFVPSSSYTDKLIF. CDR3 DNA sequence: TGTGCTCTTGGGGAGTTTGTCCCTTCTTCCTCGTACACCGATAAACTCATCTTT.